This is a list of T cell receptor beta chains from one sample in a study of blood T cells in healthy people across ages. TCRdb used MiXCR to reprocess the 5' RACE reads, holding one entry per CDR3 protein. In the table there are 600,000 or so distinct CDR3 sequences, around 48% of which are singletons. Sequences were obtained from blood. The receptor set was obtained from a man older than 75 in good health. Both conserved end residues are part of each CDR3. Size is omitted from some rows. Given values are once, few, many or a class for expanded clones.

clone size: -
V gene: TRBV4-3
CDR3 protein: CASSQDRQANYGYTF

clone size: few
V gene: TRBV29-1
CDR3 protein: CSVERTSGRETQYF

clone size: many
V gene: TRBV7-9
CDR3 protein: CASTPHNNSPLHF

clone size: few
V gene: TRBV12-3/TRBV12-4
CDR3 protein: CASSSTRTGVQETQYF

clone size: -
V gene: TRBV11-2
CDR3 protein: CASSLGLGISYEQYF

clone size: -
V gene: TRBV6-2/TRBV6-3
CDR3 protein: CASSQRGSGASTDTQYF

clone size: few
V gene: TRBV7-2
CDR3 protein: CASTTPRINVETQYF

clone size: -
V gene: TRBV13
CDR3 protein: CASSFGSQSHYGYTF

clone size: -
V gene: TRBV20-1
CDR3 protein: CSARRGVSYGYTF

clone size: few
V gene: TRBV4-2
CDR3 protein: CASSTERYRETQYF

clone size: once
V gene: TRBV7-2
CDR3 protein: CASSLLRLAGKDTQYF

clone size: few
V gene: TRBV4-1
CDR3 protein: CASSQEGTGDEKLFF

clone size: -
V gene: TRBV7-9
CDR3 protein: CASSFDGGDYGYTF

clone size: once
V gene: TRBV20-1
CDR3 protein: CSARDSDRAFNYGYTF

clone size: -
V gene: TRBV10-3
CDR3 protein: CAISGTGGNGELFF

clone size: -
V gene: TRBV4-3
CDR3 protein: CASSQGGPTYNEQFF

clone size: few
V gene: TRBV12-3/TRBV12-4
CDR3 protein: CASSLSVSTDTQYF

clone size: few
V gene: TRBV20-1
CDR3 protein: CSARTGLNTDTQYF

clone size: few
V gene: TRBV28
CDR3 protein: CASSFSGGGPSYEQYF

clone size: few
V gene: TRBV5-1
CDR3 protein: CASSFDGEQFF

clone size: few
V gene: TRBV5-1
CDR3 protein: CASSLAGSLYEQYF

clone size: -
V gene: TRBV20-1
CDR3 protein: CSARLLAGETQYF

clone size: -
V gene: TRBV6-5
CDR3 protein: CASSSPSTGRTGELFF

clone size: once
V gene: TRBV4-3
CDR3 protein: CAGSQQQGYEQFF

clone size: few
V gene: TRBV12-3/TRBV12-4
CDR3 protein: CASSLMGPSGANVLTF

clone size: -
V gene: TRBV12-3/TRBV12-4
CDR3 protein: CASSFANPRAPSYEQYF

clone size: -
V gene: TRBV20-1
CDR3 protein: CSARMDGQDRGKGQYF

clone size: -
V gene: TRBV3-1
CDR3 protein: CASRLRGRGAYNEQFF

clone size: -
V gene: TRBV29-1
CDR3 protein: CSAAALSSTDTQYF

clone size: -
V gene: TRBV6-2/TRBV6-3
CDR3 protein: CASSFPGRQQETQYF

clone size: once
V gene: TRBV20-1
CDR3 protein: CSARGAAGTYNEQFF

clone size: many
V gene: TRBV5-1
CDR3 protein: CASSLDGAYEQYF

clone size: -
V gene: TRBV28
CDR3 protein: CASSPLASGPSTDTQYF

clone size: -
V gene: TRBV7-9
CDR3 protein: CASSLDYGEETQYF

clone size: -
V gene: TRBV5-1
CDR3 protein: CASSASGTGGLDTQYF

clone size: few
V gene: TRBV12-3/TRBV12-4
CDR3 protein: CASSFTAFNEQFF

clone size: -
V gene: TRBV14
CDR3 protein: CASSQEVVNNSPLHF

clone size: -
V gene: TRBV20-1
CDR3 protein: CSAREGTGQSSYEQYF

clone size: -
V gene: TRBV20-1
CDR3 protein: CSASPQVNTEAFF

clone size: -
V gene: TRBV9
CDR3 protein: CASSEGMGLDTQYF

clone size: -
V gene: TRBV18
CDR3 protein: CASSPSIDRGETQYF

clone size: -
V gene: TRBV24-1
CDR3 protein: CATSGQINEQFF

clone size: few
V gene: TRBV28
CDR3 protein: CASTSGGGYETQYF

clone size: -
V gene: TRBV7-9
CDR3 protein: CASNPGRLREQYF

clone size: few
V gene: TRBV5-1
CDR3 protein: CASSLVVPGRSYEQYF

clone size: -
V gene: TRBV10-2
CDR3 protein: CASREFSNSYNEQFF

clone size: -
V gene: TRBV10-3
CDR3 protein: CALWALPTGYTF

clone size: -
V gene: TRBV20-1
CDR3 protein: CSATGVGSQETQYF

clone size: -
V gene: TRBV2
CDR3 protein: CASSRGAGPNTGELFF

clone size: -
V gene: TRBV7-2
CDR3 protein: CASRTSGIHEQYF

clone size: many
V gene: TRBV6-6
CDR3 protein: CASKDNEKLFF